This T cell receptor (beta chain) was found in a study of cytomegalovirus exposure and HLA in healthy donors. Findings and caveats of the study: Later on, analysis showed that most CMV-associated TCR beta chains appeared to be HLA-restricted. Per a later analysis, HLA-associated TCR beta chains showed more clonal expansion than other, equally common TCR beta chains.

Regarding this clone: The antigen is unknown.

This CDR3 has 12 amino acids. Germline loops: CDR1 ENHRY, CDR2 SYGVKD. V lost 10 bases to trimming and J lost 3 bases; unmatched junction nucleotides: 2. The PCR ran on 60 Vbeta and 13 Jbeta primers. The data were produced by immunoSEQ multiplex PCR, yet TCRdb's version contains in-frame clones alone and is incomplete. The sample contains some 200,000 clones, 81% of which appear only once. The material sequenced was PBMCs. The chain employs TRBV10-3 and TRBJ2-5; 10 positions agree with TRBD1. The TCR sequence derives from a man in his fifties or sixties in good health and CMV-seronegative. The CDR3 DNA follows: TGTGCCACGGGACAGGGGAAAGAGACCCAGTACTTC. Its translation is CATGQGKETQYF.